This T cell receptor (beta chain) stems from a study of blood T cell repertoires in COVID-19. Study context: T cells, B-cell-depleted T cells, or PBMCs provided the cDNA or gDNA that served as material.

CDR3 length: 15 residues. The trim removed 4 bases at V and 2 bases at J, leaving 2 bases unmatched. The V gene's germline CDR1 is SNHLY and CDR2 FYNNEI. Sequencing was performed with immunoSEQ multiplex PCR; in TCRdb, only in-frame clones are kept and a portion is missing. The table has approximately 98,000 clones, around 83% seen once; the top ten hold under 5%. The TCR was taken from a woman in her 70s with acute or convalescent COVID-19. The rearrangement uses TRBV2 and TRBJ1-3, with 10 bases that match TRBD1. The specimen sequenced was peripheral blood. DNA for the CDR3: TGTGCCAGCAGTGCTGACAGGGGGCCTGGAAACACCATATATTTT. Its protein product is CASSADRGPGNTIYF.